The clone carrying this TCR beta chain was seen many times. Naive CD4+ cells had CD25+ Tregs removed. Constant-region reverse primers amplified full-length variable regions, followed by semi-nested Nested Universal Primer A PCR. MiXCR, run by TCRdb on the 5' RACE reads, gives a single entry per CDR3 protein. The table lists tens of thousands of distinct CDR3 sequences, around 26% of them singletons. With 4 bases removed from V and 9 bases from J, the gap between germline ends came to 7 bases. CDR3 size: 11 residues. Germline V gene data show CDR1 as LNHNV and CDR2 as YYDKDF (reference sequence). The receptor's source is a female donor with breast cancer. The sequenced material came from naive CD4+ T cells sorted from blood. The sample's subset: naive CD4+ T cells, CD4+CD45RA+CD25-. The gene calls are TRBV15 and TRBJ2-1, with D uncertain. This CDR3 reads CATSTLAEQFF. Written as DNA, the CDR3 is TGTGCCACCAGCACCCTGGCTGAGCAGTTCTTC.